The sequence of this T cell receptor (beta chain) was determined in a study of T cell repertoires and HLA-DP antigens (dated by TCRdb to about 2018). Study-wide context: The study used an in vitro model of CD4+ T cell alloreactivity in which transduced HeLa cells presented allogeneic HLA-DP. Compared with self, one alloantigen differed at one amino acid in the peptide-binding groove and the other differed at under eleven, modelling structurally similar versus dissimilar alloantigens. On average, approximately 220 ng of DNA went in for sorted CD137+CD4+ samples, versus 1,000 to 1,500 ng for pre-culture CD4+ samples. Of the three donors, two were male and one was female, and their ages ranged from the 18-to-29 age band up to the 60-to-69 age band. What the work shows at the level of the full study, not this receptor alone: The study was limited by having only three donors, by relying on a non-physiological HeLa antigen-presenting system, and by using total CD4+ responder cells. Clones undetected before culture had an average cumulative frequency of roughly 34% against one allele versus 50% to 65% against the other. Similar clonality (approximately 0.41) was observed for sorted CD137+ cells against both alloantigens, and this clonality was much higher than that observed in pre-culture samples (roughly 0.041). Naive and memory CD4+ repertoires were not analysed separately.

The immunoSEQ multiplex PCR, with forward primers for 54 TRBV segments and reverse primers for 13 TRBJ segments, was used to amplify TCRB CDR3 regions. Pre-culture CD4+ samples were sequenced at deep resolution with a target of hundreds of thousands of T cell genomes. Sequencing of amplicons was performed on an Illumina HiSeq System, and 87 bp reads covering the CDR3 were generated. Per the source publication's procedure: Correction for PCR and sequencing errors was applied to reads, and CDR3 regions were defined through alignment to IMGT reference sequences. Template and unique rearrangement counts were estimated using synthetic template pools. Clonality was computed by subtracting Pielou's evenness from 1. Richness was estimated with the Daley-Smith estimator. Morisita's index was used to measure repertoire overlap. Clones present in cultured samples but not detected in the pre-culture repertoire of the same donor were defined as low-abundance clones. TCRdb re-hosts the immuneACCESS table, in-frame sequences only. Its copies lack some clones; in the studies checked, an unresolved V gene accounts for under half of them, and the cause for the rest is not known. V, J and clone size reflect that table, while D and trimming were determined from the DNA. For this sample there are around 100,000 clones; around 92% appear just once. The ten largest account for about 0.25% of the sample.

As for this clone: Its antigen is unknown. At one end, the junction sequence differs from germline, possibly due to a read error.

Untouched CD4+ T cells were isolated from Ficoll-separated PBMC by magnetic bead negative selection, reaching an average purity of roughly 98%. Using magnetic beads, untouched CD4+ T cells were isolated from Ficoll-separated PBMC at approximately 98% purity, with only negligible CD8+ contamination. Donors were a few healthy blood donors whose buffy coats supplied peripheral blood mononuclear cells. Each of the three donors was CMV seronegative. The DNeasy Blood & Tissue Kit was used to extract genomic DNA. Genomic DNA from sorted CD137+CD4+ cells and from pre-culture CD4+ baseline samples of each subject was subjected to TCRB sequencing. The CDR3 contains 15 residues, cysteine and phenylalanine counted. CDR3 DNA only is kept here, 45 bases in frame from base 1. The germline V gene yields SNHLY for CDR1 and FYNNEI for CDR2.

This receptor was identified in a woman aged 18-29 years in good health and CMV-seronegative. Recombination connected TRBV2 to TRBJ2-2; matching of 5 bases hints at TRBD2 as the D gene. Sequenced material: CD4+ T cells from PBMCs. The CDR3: CASSEVRGSTGELFF. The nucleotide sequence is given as TGTGCCAGCAGCGAAGTACGAGGGAGCACCGGGGAGCTGTTTTTT. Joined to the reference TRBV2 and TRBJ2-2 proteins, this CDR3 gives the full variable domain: EPEVTQTPSHQVTQMGQEVILRCVPISNHLYFYWYRQILGQKVEFLVSFYNNEISEKSEIFDDQFSVERPDGSNFTLKIRSTKLEDSAMYFCASSEVRGSTGELFFGEGSRLTVL.